A single sample gave rise to the 7 T cell receptor beta chains below, sequenced in a study of T cell responses to AZD1222 COVID-19 vaccine. Only in-frame clones appear in the TCRdb table, and some are missing; sequencing was by immunoSEQ multiplex PCR. This table has about 160,000 clones, approximately 88% appearing once. This material consisted of peripheral blood, taken 28 days after the second AZD1222 dose. These TCRs come from an adult who received the AZD1222 COVID-19 vaccine.

Here the CDR3 reads CASSLSVRVLQAFF. CDR3 DNA: TGTGCCAGCAGCTTATCAGTACGGGTCTTGCAAGCTTTCTTT. The chain carries TRBV7-2 and TRBJ1-1; D gene unclear. Trimming removed 2 bases at V and 9 bases at J, with 16 bases between. The CDR3 sequence is 14 residues long. Per the germline V gene, CDR1 is SGHTA and CDR2 is FQGNSA.

J is TRBJ1-1 and V is TRBV6-5; no definite D call. This CDR3 has 13 residues. Germline V lookup: CDR1 MNHEY, CDR2 SVGAGI. V gave up 6 bases and J gave up 4 bases, with 12 bases separating them. The CDR3 reads CASRLSWGTEAFF. As DNA, the CDR3 is TGTGCCAGCAGGCTTAGTTGGGGCACTGAAGCTTTCTTT.

Here the CDR3 DNA reads TGTGCCAGCAGCTTACCCACCACGGGCCACTACGAGCAGTACTTC. The encoded protein is CASSLPTTGHYEQYF. This chain uses TRBV11-1 with TRBJ2-7, with D unclear. V shed 2 bases and J shed 3 bases, with 14 bases lying between them. From germline, CDR1 is SGHAT and CDR2 FQDESV (reference sequence). The CDR3 is 15 residues long. The variable domain in full, completed from reference TRBV11-1 and TRBJ2-7, reads EAEVAQSPRYKITEKSQAVAFWCDPISGHATLYWYRQILGQGPELLVQFQDESVVDDSQLPKDRFSAERLKGVDSTLKIQPAELGDSAMYLCASSLPTTGHYEQYFGPGTRLTVT.

This rearrangement joins TRBV2 to TRBJ2-1, with a weak D call TRBD1 (8 bases). V lost 6 bases and J lost 2, with 20 bases in between. The CDR3 extends over 17 amino acids. The germline gives CDR1 SNHLY, CDR2 FYNNEI. CDR3 region: CASRATGGGGTYNEQFF. The CDR3 coding sequence is TGTGCCAGCAGAGCTACAGGGGGGGGCGGAACCTACAATGAGCAGTTCTTC.

J is TRBJ2-7 and V is TRBV5-1; D remains unclear. Germline CDR1 reads SGHRS; CDR2 reads YFSETQ. CDR3 size: 14 residues. V lost 0 bases, J lost 3 bases, and 10 bases lay in between. The CDR3, as DNA: TGCGCCAGCAGCTTGGAGGGCACCTTCTACGAGCAGTACTTC. Translated, it gives CASSLEGTFYEQYF.

The chain recombines TRBV7-9 with TRBJ1-2, with D uncertain. This CDR3 has 15 amino acids. V was pared by 2 bases and J by 6 bases, with 16 bases between. From germline, CDR1 is SEHNR and CDR2 FQNEAQ (reference sequence). Here the CDR3 DNA reads TGTGCCAGCAGCTTAACGTCCTCCGCATTCGATGGCTACACCTTC. It is translated as CASSLTSSAFDGYTF.

This sequence joins TRBV7-2 and TRBJ1-6; D call uncertain. This CDR3 is built from 19 residues. Germline-derived CDR1 and CDR2 are SGHTA and FQGNSA. Trimming shortened V by 1 base and J by 0 bases, and 16 bases separated the two germline ends. This chain's CDR3 is CASSLVPGSPPSYNSPLHF. CDR3 in DNA: TGTGCCAGCAGCTTAGTGCCAGGATCCCCCCCCTCCTATAATTCACCCCTCCACTTT.